Listed below are T cell receptor beta chains from one sample, sequenced in a study of PD-1 blockade in classical Hodgkin lymphoma. The table came from immunoSEQ multiplex PCR; TCRdb's copy has only in-frame clones and leaves some out. The table shows roughly 45,000 clones, with about 65% occurring only once. The sample in question was peripheral blood mononuclear cells (PBMCs), obtained before the second cycle of nivolumab. The source of these receptors is a human donor with classical Hodgkin lymphoma. The CDR3 runs from the conserved cysteine through the conserved F or W. D genes are given only for firm matches. Expanded clones are given a class, and other clones once, few, many or no size at all.

d_gene	abundance	v_gene	j_gene	CDR3aa	CDR3nt
TRBD2	few	TRBV27	TRBJ2-7	CASSLGSGRTYEQYF	TGTGCCAGCAGTTTAGGTAGCGGGAGGACCTACGAGCAGTACTTC
TRBD1	once	TRBV7-2	TRBJ2-7	CASSLGVGTGNDEQYF	TGTGCCAGCAGCTTAGGGGTCGGGACAGGGAACGACGAGCAGTACTTC
TRBD1	NA	TRBV7-9	TRBJ1-1	CASSLGQPWNTEAFF	TGTGCCAGCAGCTTGGGACAGCCGTGGAACACTGAAGCTTTCTTT
NA	NA	TRBV4-3	TRBJ2-1	CASSPAGPGDEQFF	TGCGCCAGCAGCCCGGCGGGACCGGGGGATGAGCAGTTCTTC
TRBD2	few	TRBV19	TRBJ2-1	CASSVTSGGFPSGFF	TGTGCCAGTAGTGTTACTAGCGGGGGATTCCCCTCAGGTTTCTTC
TRBD2	NA	TRBV7-9	TRBJ2-2	CASRGLAAGELFF	TGTGCCAGCAGGGGACTAGCGGCCGGGGAGCTGTTTTTT
NA	NA	TRBV9	TRBJ2-3	CASSVSPSTDTQYF	TGTGCCAGCAGCGTATCTCCTAGCACAGATACGCAGTATTTT
NA	NA	TRBV7-2	TRBJ2-1	CASSFYSYDNEQFF	TGTGCCAGCAGCTTCTACTCCTACGACAATGAGCAGTTCTTC
NA	NA	TRBV18	TRBJ1-4	CASSVSRREKLFF	TGTGCCAGCTCAGTGTCAAGAAGGGAAAAACTGTTTTTT
NA	NA	TRBV7-2	TRBJ2-5	CASSFGGTPKRETQYF	TGTGCCAGCAGCTTTGGGGGGACACCCAAACGGGAGACCCAGTACTTC
TRBD2	once	TRBV7-3	TRBJ2-1	CASSPDGEGHEQFF	TGTGCCAGCAGCCCAGATGGGGAGGGCCATGAGCAGTTCTTC
NA	NA	TRBV9	TRBJ1-1	CASSVASYTEAFF	TGTGCCAGCAGCGTAGCAAGTTACACTGAAGCTTTCTTT
NA	once	TRBV27	TRBJ1-6	CASSLGGHVENSPLHF	TGTGCCAGCAGTTTAGGGGGACATGTGGAAAATTCACCCCTCCACTTT
NA	NA	TRBV7-9	TRBJ1-1	CASSRGGDRRDTEAFF	TGTGCCAGCAGCCGAGGCGGGGACCGGCGGGACACTGAAGCTTTCTTT
NA	NA	TRBV5-1	TRBJ1-2	CASSLGSGLYGYTF	TGCGCCAGCAGCTTGGGGTCAGGGCTCTATGGCTACACCTTC
NA	NA	TRBV7-2	TRBJ2-7	CASSLAEGGYEQYF	TGTGCCAGCAGCTTAGCTGAGGGGGGCTACGAGCAGTACTTC
TRBD1	few	TRBV7-9	TRBJ1-1	CASTMSEGAGTEAFF	TGTGCCAGCACCATGAGTGAGGGGGCGGGCACTGAAGCTTTCTTT
TRBD1	NA	TRBV2	TRBJ1-5	CASSRDSTGENQPQHF	TGTGCCAGCAGCCGAGACTCGACAGGGGAAAACCAGCCCCAGCATTTT
NA	NA	TRBV28	TRBJ2-3	CASSVGVLYTDTQYF	TGTGCCAGCAGCGTAGGGGTTCTCTACACAGATACGCAGTATTTT
NA	NA	TRBV7-8	TRBJ1-1	CASSLAPMGRTNTEAFF	TGTGCCAGCAGCTTAGCGCCTATGGGCAGGACGAACACTGAAGCTTTCTTT
TRBD2	NA	TRBV4-2	TRBJ2-7	CASSQEGTAGGWYEQYF	TGTGCCAGCAGCCAAGAAGGTACGGCGGGAGGGTGGTACGAGCAGTACTTC
NA	NA	TRBV30	TRBJ1-5	CAWSAGNGNQPQHF	TGTGCCTGGAGTGCGGGAAACGGCAATCAGCCCCAGCATTTT
TRBD2	few	TRBV7-3	TRBJ2-2	CASSLTGLAGGRDGELFF	TGTGCCAGCAGCTTAACGGGACTAGCGGGAGGAAGAGACGGGGAGCTGTTTTTT
TRBD2	NA	TRBV6-1	TRBJ2-3	CASGKREGPTDTQYF	TGTGCCAGTGGTAAAAGGGAGGGCCCCACAGATACGCAGTATTTT
NA	NA	TRBV7-9	TRBJ2-1	CASSSPARGRTYNEQFF	TGTGCCAGCAGCTCCCCCGCGAGGGGAAGGACCTACAATGAGCAGTTCTTC
NA	NA	TRBV5-4	TRBJ2-3	CASSPNSAGHGDTQYF	TGTGCCAGCAGCCCTAACAGTGCGGGGCATGGAGATACGCAGTATTTT
NA	NA	TRBV6-5	TRBJ2-7	CASSYSRLVDEQYF	TGTGCCAGCAGTTACTCGAGGCTTGTGGACGAGCAGTACTTC
NA	NA	TRBV14	TRBJ2-6	CASSPWGQDSGANVLTF	TGTGCCAGCAGCCCCTGGGGCCAGGATTCGGGGGCCAACGTCCTGACTTTC
NA	NA	TRBV7-2	TRBJ2-5	CASSLGRVPETQYF	TGTGCCAGCAGCTTAGGTAGGGTCCCAGAGACCCAGTACTTC
NA	few	TRBV6-6	TRBJ2-1	CASIGNNEQFF	TGTGCCAGCATAGGGAACAATGAGCAGTTCTTC
NA	NA	TRBV30	TRBJ2-7	CAWSVRGVEQYF	TGTGCCTGGAGTGTACGAGGGGTCGAGCAGTACTTC
TRBD1	NA	TRBV7-8	TRBJ2-1	CASSFHPGQGVDNEQFF	TGTGCCAGCAGCTTTCACCCAGGACAGGGAGTAGACAATGAGCAGTTCTTC
TRBD1	NA	TRBV6-5	TRBJ1-2	CASGTENYGYTF	TGTGCCAGCGGGACAGAAAACTATGGCTACACCTTC
NA	NA	TRBV7-3	TRBJ2-1	CASSGGGSNNEQFF	TGTGCCAGCAGCGGGGGCGGATCAAACAATGAGCAGTTCTTC
TRBD1	NA	TRBV27	TRBJ1-1	CASSLEQGAHLTEAFF	TGTGCCAGCAGCCTGGAACAGGGGGCGCACTTAACTGAAGCTTTCTTT
NA	NA	TRBV10-3	TRBJ2-1	CAISEARSGNEQFF	TGTGCCATCAGCGAAGCTCGGAGTGGAAATGAGCAGTTCTTC
TRBD1	NA	TRBV27	TRBJ2-5	CASSFLTGVSQETQYF	TGTGCCAGCAGTTTCCTGACAGGGGTTAGCCAAGAGACCCAGTACTTC
NA	NA	TRBV25-1	TRBJ2-5	CASSDPRATQETQYF	TGTGCCAGCAGTGACCCCCGGGCGACCCAAGAGACCCAGTACTTC
NA	NA	TRBV13	TRBJ1-2	CASSFGVSGYTF	TGTGCCAGCAGCTTCGGGGTGTCTGGCTACACCTTC
TRBD2	few	TRBV11-2	TRBJ2-7	CASSLYERGYEQYF	TGTGCCAGCAGCTTATACGAGCGGGGGTACGAGCAGTACTTC
NA	NA	TRBV27	TRBJ1-3	CASSYRGEPGNTIYF	TGTGCCAGCAGTTACCGAGGGGAACCTGGAAACACCATATATTTT
NA	NA	TRBV28	TRBJ1-2	CASSGYRLYYGYTF	TGTGCCAGCAGTGGTTATAGGCTTTACTATGGCTACACCTTC
TRBD2	NA	TRBV2	TRBJ2-2	CASSDELAGVVNTGELFF	TGTGCCAGCAGTGACGAACTAGCGGGAGTAGTTAACACCGGGGAGCTGTTTTTT
TRBD2	NA	TRBV4-1	TRBJ2-1	CASSFLLAGANNEQFF	TGCGCCAGCAGCTTTCTTCTAGCGGGGGCGAACAATGAGCAGTTCTTC
NA	NA	TRBV7-3	TRBJ2-7	CASSLFSGAGSFPGYEQYF	TGTGCCAGCAGCTTATTTTCCGGGGCAGGGAGCTTCCCCGGCTACGAGCAGTACTTC